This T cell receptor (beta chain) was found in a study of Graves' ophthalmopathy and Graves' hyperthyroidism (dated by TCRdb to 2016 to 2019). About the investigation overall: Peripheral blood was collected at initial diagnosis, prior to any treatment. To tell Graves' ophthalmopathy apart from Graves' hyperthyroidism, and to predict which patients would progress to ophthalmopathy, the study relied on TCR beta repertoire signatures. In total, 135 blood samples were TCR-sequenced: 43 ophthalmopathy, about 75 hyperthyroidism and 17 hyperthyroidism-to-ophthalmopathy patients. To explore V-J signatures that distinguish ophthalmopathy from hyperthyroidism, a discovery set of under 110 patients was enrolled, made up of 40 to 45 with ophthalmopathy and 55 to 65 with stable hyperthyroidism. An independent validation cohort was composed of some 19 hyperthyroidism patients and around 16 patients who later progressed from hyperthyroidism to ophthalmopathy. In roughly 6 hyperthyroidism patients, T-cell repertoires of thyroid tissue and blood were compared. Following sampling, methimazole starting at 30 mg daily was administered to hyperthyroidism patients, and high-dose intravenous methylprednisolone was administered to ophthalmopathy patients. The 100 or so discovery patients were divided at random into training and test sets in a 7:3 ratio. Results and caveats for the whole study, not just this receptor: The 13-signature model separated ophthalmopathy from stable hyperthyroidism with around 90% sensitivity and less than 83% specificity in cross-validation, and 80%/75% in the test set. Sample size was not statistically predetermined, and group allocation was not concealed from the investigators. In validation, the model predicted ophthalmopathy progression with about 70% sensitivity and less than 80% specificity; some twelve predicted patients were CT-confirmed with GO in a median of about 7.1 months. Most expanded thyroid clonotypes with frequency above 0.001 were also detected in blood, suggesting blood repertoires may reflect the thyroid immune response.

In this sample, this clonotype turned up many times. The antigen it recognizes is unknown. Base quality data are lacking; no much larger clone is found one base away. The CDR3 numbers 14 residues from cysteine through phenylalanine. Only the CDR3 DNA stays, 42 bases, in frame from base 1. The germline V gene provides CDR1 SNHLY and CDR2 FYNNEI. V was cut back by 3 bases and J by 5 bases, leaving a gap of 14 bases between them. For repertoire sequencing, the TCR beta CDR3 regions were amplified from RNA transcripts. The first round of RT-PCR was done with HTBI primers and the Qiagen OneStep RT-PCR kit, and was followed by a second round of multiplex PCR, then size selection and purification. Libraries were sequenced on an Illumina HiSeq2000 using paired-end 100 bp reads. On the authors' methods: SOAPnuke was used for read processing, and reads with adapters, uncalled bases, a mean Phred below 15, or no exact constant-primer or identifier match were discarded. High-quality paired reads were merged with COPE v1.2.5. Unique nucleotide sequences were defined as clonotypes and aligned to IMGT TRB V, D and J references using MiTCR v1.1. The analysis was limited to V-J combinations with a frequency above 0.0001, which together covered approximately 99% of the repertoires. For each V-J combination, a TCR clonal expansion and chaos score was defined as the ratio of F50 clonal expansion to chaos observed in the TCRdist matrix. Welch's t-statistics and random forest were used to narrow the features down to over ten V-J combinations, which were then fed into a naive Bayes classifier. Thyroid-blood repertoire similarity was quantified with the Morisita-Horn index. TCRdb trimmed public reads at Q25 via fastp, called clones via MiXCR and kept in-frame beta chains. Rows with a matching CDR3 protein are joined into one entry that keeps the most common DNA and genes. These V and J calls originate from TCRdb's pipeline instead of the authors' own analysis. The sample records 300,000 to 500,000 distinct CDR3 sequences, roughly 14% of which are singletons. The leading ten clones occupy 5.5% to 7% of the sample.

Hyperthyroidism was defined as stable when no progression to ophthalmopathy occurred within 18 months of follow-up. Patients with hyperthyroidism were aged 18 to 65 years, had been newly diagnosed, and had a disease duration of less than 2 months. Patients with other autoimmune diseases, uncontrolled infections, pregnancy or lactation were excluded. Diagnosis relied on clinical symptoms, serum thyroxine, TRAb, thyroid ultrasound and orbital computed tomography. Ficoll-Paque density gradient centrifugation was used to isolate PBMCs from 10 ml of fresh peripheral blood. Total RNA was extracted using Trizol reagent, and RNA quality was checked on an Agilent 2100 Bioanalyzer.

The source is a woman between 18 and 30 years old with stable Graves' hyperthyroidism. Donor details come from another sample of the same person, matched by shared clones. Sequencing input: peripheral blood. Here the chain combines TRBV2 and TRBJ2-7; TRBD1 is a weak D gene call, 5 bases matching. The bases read TGTGCCAGCAGTGACTACCAGGGTTTGGACGAGCAGTACTTC. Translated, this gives CASSDYQGLDEQYF.